The present TCR beta chain was sequenced within a study of beta chain features in type 1 diabetes. For the study at large: Age and gender were similar between patients and healthy donors, as were cell yields.

Researchers reported sorting CD4+ naive, central memory, regulatory and stem cell-like memory cells via CD45RO/CCR7/CD25/CD127/CD95/CD27. TCRB transcripts that were expressed got sequenced, as all of the isolated RNA had been reverse transcribed. This table comes from immunoSEQ multiplex PCR, and its TCRdb copy is limited to in-frame clones, with some not included. The sample records 900,000 or so clones, roughly 15% being singletons. The CDR3 contains 14 residues. J was trimmed by 1 base and V by 7 bases; bases with no gene match: 5. Germline V CDR1 and CDR2: SGHRS, YFSETQ. This clone showed up just a few times.

This TCR came from a woman younger than 30 in good health. V gene TRBV5-1 combines with J gene TRBJ2-7; TRBD1 matches 10 bases. Specimen: naive CD4+ T cells from blood. The CDR3 is CASRKGQGSYEQYF. Written as DNA, the CDR3 is TGCGCCAGCCGTAAGGGACAGGGGTCCTACGAGCAGTACTTC. The full variable domain, completed using reference TRBV5-1 and TRBJ2-7, is KAGVTQTPRYLIKTRGQQVTLSCSPISGHRSVSWYQQTPGQGLQFLFEYFSETQRNKGNFPGRFSGRQFSNSRSEMNVSTLELGDSALYLCASRKGQGSYEQYFGPGTRLTVT.